These 7 T cell receptor beta chains share one sample of origin, sequenced in a study of shared clonotypes between healthy human individuals. Sequenced by immunoSEQ multiplex PCR; TCRdb stores in-frame clones only, minus some. The table includes approximately 530,000 clones, 95% to 97% detected once. The source material was naive CD4+ T cells sorted from blood. Regarding subset: CD45RA+ positively selected. These receptors were taken from a woman aged 30 to 39 in good health.

The genes are TRBV7-9 and TRBJ2-6; D call uncertain. The germline V and J ends were trimmed by 4 bases and 2 bases, with 12 bases remaining between them. From germline, CDR1 is SEHNR and CDR2 FQNEAQ (reference sequence). This CDR3 has 16 residues. CDR3 DNA sequence: TGTGCCAGCAGCTCATACAGAGACCCTGGGGCCAACGTCCTGACTTTC. Protein product: CASSSYRDPGANVLTF.

V and J are TRBV18 and TRBJ2-7; the match to TRBD1 covers 12 bases. The germline gives CDR1 KGHSH, CDR2 LQKENI. The junction had 13 bases not matched to a gene; V was cut back by 5 bases and J by 2 bases. The length of the CDR3 is 18 residues. CDR3 sequence (DNA): TGTGCCAGCTCAATAACCGGGACAGGGGGCTTCCCCACCTACGAGCAGTACTTC. Translating gives CASSITGTGGFPTYEQYF.

The chain links TRBV5-1 to TRBJ2-2; D gene uncertain. V gave up 0 bases and J gave up 5 bases, with 8 bases separating them. The CDR3 has 14 amino acids. Germline CDR1 SGHRS, CDR2 YFSETQ. CDR3 sequence (DNA): TGCGCCAGCAGCTTGGCGCCGGATACCGGGGAGCTGTTTTTT. Protein: CASSLAPDTGELFF.

CDR3: CASSSGQLNEAFF. The CDR3 DNA reads as TGTGCCAGCAGCTCCGGACAGTTAAATGAAGCTTTCTTT. V gene TRBV7-3 combines with J gene TRBJ1-1, with D maybe TRBD1 (6 bases). The germline V gene encodes CDR1 SGHTA and CDR2 FQGTGA. CDR3 length: 13 residues. V was pared by 4 bases and J by 7 bases, with 13 bases between.

This chain connects TRBV28 to TRBJ1-1; weak D call: TRBD1 (5 bases). The CDR3 is 14 amino acids. V was pared by 1 base and J by 1 base, with 7 bases between. Germline V gives CDR1 MDHEN, CDR2 SYDVKM. CDR3 residues: CASSLSQGNTEAFF. The CDR3 DNA sequence: TGTGCCAGCAGTTTATCCCAGGGGAACACTGAAGCTTTCTTT.

The rearrangement joins TRBV28 to TRBJ2-5; no definite D call. V lost 6 bases to trimming and J lost 2 bases, with 13 bases between them. Germline CDR1 and CDR2: MDHEN and SYDVKM. This CDR3 is built from 14 residues. CDR3 DNA sequence: TGTGCCAGCAGCCAAATTCGACCTCAAGAGACCCAGTACTTC. It codes for CASSQIRPQETQYF.

Details on this clone: Other DNA sequences in the same sample also yield this CDR3. V usage is TRBV19 and J usage is TRBJ2-1; 14 bases align to TRBD2. The junction had 0 bases not matched to a gene; V was cut back by 5 bases and J by 0 bases. The CDR3 contains 16 residues. From germline, CDR1 is LNHDA and CDR2 SQIVND (reference sequence). The CDR3 DNA follows: TGTGCCAGTAGTGGGACTAGCGGGAGCTCCTACAATGAGCAGTTCTTC. Amino acids: CASSGTSGSSYNEQFF.